Each of the 11 T cell receptor beta chains below was sequenced from the same sample in a study of blood T cells in healthy people across ages. Primed by a sample-barcoded 5' primer and a J-beta primer mix, a second PCR proceeded for 7 to 11 cycles. One entry per CDR3 protein, called by TCRdb with MiXCR from the 5' RACE reads. The table shows about 1.7 million distinct CDR3 sequences, with 25% to 30% occurring only once. Sequences were obtained from blood. Every receptor here comes from a woman under 40 in good health.

The V gene is TRBV2, the J gene TRBJ2-7; D is perhaps TRBD1 or TRBD2 (5 bases each). This CDR3 spans 16 amino acids. V lost 1 base and J lost 0, with 13 bases in between. Germline V gives CDR1 SNHLY, CDR2 FYNNEI. The CDR3 nucleotides read TGTGCCAGCAGTGAAGAGGGGCGGGCGGGCTCCTACGAGCAGTACTTC. Protein sequence: CASSEEGRAGSYEQYF. The full variable domain, completed using reference TRBV2 and TRBJ2-7, is EPEVTQTPSHQVTQMGQEVILRCVPISNHLYFYWYRQILGQKVEFLVSFYNNEISEKSEIFDDQFSVERPDGSNFTLKIRSTKLEDSAMYFCASSEEGRAGSYEQYFGPGTRLTVT.

This clonotype was observed many times. The chain uses TRBV12-5 and TRBJ1-2; 7 nucleotides agree with TRBD1. J gave up 8 bases and V 6 bases, and 6 bases lay outside the gene matches. The CDR3 totals 12 residues. The germline V gene has CDR1 LGHNT and CDR2 FRNRAP. Here the CDR3 DNA reads TGTGCTAGTGGAACCGACAGGGACGGCTACACCTTC. This codes for CASGTDRDGYTF.

J is TRBJ2-3 and V is TRBV5-1, with D perhaps TRBD2 (6 bases). This CDR3 region has 14 residues. CDR1 and CDR2 from the germline V gene are SGHRS and YFSETQ. V lost 4 bases and J lost 0, with 9 bases in between. CDR3 sequence (DNA): TGCGCCAGCAGCGTTCGGGAGAGCACAGATACGCAGTATTTT. Encoded protein: CASSVRESTDTQYF.

V gene TRBV4-3 combines with J gene TRBJ2-7, with TRBD2 as a possible D gene (6 bases). CDR3 length: 15 residues. Trimming removed 1 base at V and 0 bases at J, with 10 bases between. CDR1 is LGHNA, CDR2 YSLEER, per germline. The CDR3 sequence is CASSQGLESSYEQYF. For the CDR3, the DNA is TGCGCCAGCAGCCAAGGACTAGAGAGCTCCTACGAGCAGTACTTC.

The chain combines TRBV20-1 with TRBJ2-3; no clear D gene. The CDR3 sequence is 13 residues long. Germline CDR1 reads DFQATT; CDR2 reads SNEGSKA (reference sequence). V was clipped by 1 base and J by 9 bases, with 14 bases between them. The CDR3 region has the DNA TGCAGTGCTAGAGTCCCGACCCGCCCCACGCAGTATTTT. It codes for CSARVPTRPTQYF.

This clonotype was picked up one time. The chain couples TRBV29-1 to TRBJ2-7; D not resolved. Trimming pared 4 bases from V and 3 bases from J, leaving 19 bases between. Germline CDR1 and CDR2: SQVTM and ANQGSEA. This CDR3 spans 15 amino acids. In DNA, the CDR3 is TGCAGCGTTGGACGTACGGCAGGCGCAGTCTACGAGCAGTACTTC. It translates to CSVGRTAGAVYEQYF.

The chain recombines TRBV20-1 with TRBJ2-1; 16 nucleotides line up with TRBD2. Germline loops: CDR1 DFQATT, CDR2 SNEGSKA (reference sequence). The CDR3 covers 17 residues. Trimming at V came to 0 bases and at J to 6 bases, leaving 5 bases not matched to a gene. The CDR3 protein is CSARDGTSGGAANEQFF. In DNA form, the CDR3 reads TGCAGTGCTAGAGATGGGACTAGCGGGGGGGCGGCCAATGAGCAGTTCTTC.

The chain has TRBV20-1 and TRBJ2-3; D is ambiguous. Germline-derived CDR1 and CDR2 are DFQATT and SNEGSKA (reference sequence). This CDR3 contains 13 residues. Trimming took 3 bases from V and 4 from J, leaving 11 bases between them. The CDR3: CSASSATADTQYF. CDR3 nucleotide sequence: TGCAGTGCTAGTTCGGCTACAGCAGATACGCAGTATTTT.

The chain couples TRBV5-1 to TRBJ2-5; TRBD2 aligns across 7 bases. Germline lookup yields CDR1 SGHRS and CDR2 YFSETQ. This CDR3 spans 15 amino acids. J lost 5 bases, V lost 0 bases, and 7 bases had no gene match. The CDR3 sequence: CASSLESSGGETQYF. CDR3 bases: TGCGCCAGCAGCTTGGAGTCTAGCGGAGGGGAGACCCAGTACTTC.

This clonotype was counted a few times. J is TRBJ1-5 and V is TRBV12-5; 12 bases align to TRBD1. V was pared by 5 bases and J by 6 bases, with 2 bases of the junction left unmatched. This CDR3 has 14 residues. The V gene's germline CDR1 is LGHNT and CDR2 FRNRAP. DNA of the CDR3: TGTGCTAGTGGTCCGGGACAGGGGGCTCAGCCCCAGCATTTT. It yields the protein CASGPGQGAQPQHF.

The chain links TRBV7-9 to TRBJ2-7, with D perhaps assigned TRBD1 or TRBD2 (5 bases each). Per the germline V gene, CDR1 is SEHNR and CDR2 is FQNEAQ (reference sequence). The length of the CDR3 is 14 residues. The V and J ends lost 2 bases and 0 bases respectively, with 8 bases between them. CDR3 nucleotide sequence: TGTGCCAGCAGCTTAAGGGACGTCTCCTACGAGCAGTACTTC. Protein sequence: CASSLRDVSYEQYF.